The clone carrying this T cell receptor (beta chain) was observed many times. The sample belongs to a study of T-cell memory formation after mild COVID-19. TCRdb re-analysed the 5' RACE reads in MiXCR, keeping a single row per CDR3 protein. Of fewer than 400,000 distinct CDR3 sequences in the sample, over 10% were seen once. This CDR3 comprises 15 residues. Germline loops: CDR1 SGHRS, CDR2 YFSETQ. V was pared by 5 bases and J by 4 bases, with 8 bases of the junction left unmatched. This TCR was sampled from a man between 18 and 35 years old who had mild COVID-19 (a few samples of this study predate the infection). Cell type and time point are not known. The chain combines TRBV5-1 with TRBJ2-1, with TRBD2 identical over 8 bases. Sample: PBMCs or a T cell subset sorted from them (not recorded which). Here the CDR3 DNA reads TGCGCCAGCAGTACCGGAGGGACTAGTTACAATGAGCAGTTCTTC. Translated: CASSTGGTSYNEQFF.